These 3 T cell receptor beta chains originate from one sample sequenced in a study of Tregs in tolerant kidney transplant recipients. The repertoire was sequenced with immunoSEQ multiplex PCR; TCRdb's copy has only in-frame clones and lacks some. The sample records approximately 16,000 clones, roughly 92% being singletons. Material for sequencing was CD8+ T cells from blood. The receptors were sampled from a human donor in good health.

The J gene is TRBJ1-2, the V gene TRBV7-9; D call uncertain. The V gene lost 5 bases and the J gene lost 4 bases, with 17 bases spanning the gap. The CDR3 has 15 amino acids. Germline assignment: CDR1 SEHNR and CDR2 FQNEAQ (reference sequence). CDR3 DNA sequence: TGTGCCAGCAGCCCGGTTTCTTGGGGATTCTATGGCTACACCTTC. Translated: CASSPVSWGFYGYTF. Based on the CDR3 plus reference TRBV7-9 and TRBJ1-2, the full variable domain is DTGVSQNPRHKITKRGQNVTFRCDPISEHNRLYWYRQTLGQGPEFLTYFQNEAQLEKSRLLSDRFSAERPKGSFSTLEIQRTEQGDSAMYLCASSPVSWGFYGYTFGSGTRLTVV.

The rearrangement joins TRBV6-1 to TRBJ2-5, with TRBD2 matching over 10 bases. Trimming cost V 4 bases and J 5 bases; bases outside gene matches: 7. CDR1 MNHNS and CDR2 SASEGT come from the germline V gene. CDR3 length equals 15 residues. CDR3 nucleotide sequence: TGTGCCAGCAGTGGACGAGCGGGGGGGCTGGAGACCCAGTACTTC. This sequence encodes CASSGRAGGLETQYF.

The chain is built from TRBV6-5 and TRBJ1-2; D is undetermined. V dropped 5 bases and J dropped 4 bases, with 17 bases sitting between them. This CDR3 has 15 amino acids. Germline assignment: CDR1 MNHEY and CDR2 SVGAGI. The CDR3 DNA sequence: TGTGCCAGCAGTCCGACGCCGCGGGCCCTCTATGGCTACACCTTC. Amino acids: CASSPTPRALYGYTF.